The 3 T cell receptor beta chains below all came from one sample that was sequenced in a study of control samples from healthy donors and cancer patients (dated by TCRdb to the early 2020s). Library prep was done by the immunoSEQ multiplex PCR assay. TCRdb holds this immuneACCESS table with in-frame rearrangements only. Some clones are missing; in checked studies, unresolved V genes explain under half, and the rest has no known cause. The sample data list around 130,000 clones, and nearly 90% of these were observed just once. The ten largest account for 6.5% to 9.5% of the sample. Sequencing used PBMCs. All receptors derive from a man between 45 and 60 years old with head and neck cancer.

V is TRBV5-1 and J is TRBJ1-6; D is unresolved. The CDR3 is 14 residues long. CDR1 is SGHRS, CDR2 YFSETQ, per germline. Deletions cut 1 base from V and 6 bases from J, with 8 bases between. CDR3 protein: CASSLHNSNSPLHF. In DNA, the CDR3 is TGCGCCAGCAGCTTGCACAATTCTAATTCACCCCTCCACTTT.

V usage is TRBV19 and J usage is TRBJ2-7; either TRBD1 or TRBD2 may fit D (5 bases each). Per the germline V gene, CDR1 is LNHDA and CDR2 is SQIVND (reference sequence). With 5 bases removed from V and 4 bases from J, the gap between germline ends came to 18 bases. There are 15 residues in the CDR3. CDR3 in DNA: TGTGCCAGTAGTCCGGGACGTCAGCTATGGTACGAGCAGTACTTC. Amino acid sequence: CASSPGRQLWYEQYF.

CDR3 in DNA: TGTGCCAGCAGTGGGCAGGGGGTCTACGAGCAGTACTTC. It yields the protein CASSGQGVYEQYF. The chain couples TRBV2 to TRBJ2-7; 7 nucleotides line up with TRBD1. J lost 3 bases, V lost 4 bases, and 3 bases had no gene match. Germline assignment: CDR1 SNHLY and CDR2 FYNNEI. The CDR3 consists of 13 residues.